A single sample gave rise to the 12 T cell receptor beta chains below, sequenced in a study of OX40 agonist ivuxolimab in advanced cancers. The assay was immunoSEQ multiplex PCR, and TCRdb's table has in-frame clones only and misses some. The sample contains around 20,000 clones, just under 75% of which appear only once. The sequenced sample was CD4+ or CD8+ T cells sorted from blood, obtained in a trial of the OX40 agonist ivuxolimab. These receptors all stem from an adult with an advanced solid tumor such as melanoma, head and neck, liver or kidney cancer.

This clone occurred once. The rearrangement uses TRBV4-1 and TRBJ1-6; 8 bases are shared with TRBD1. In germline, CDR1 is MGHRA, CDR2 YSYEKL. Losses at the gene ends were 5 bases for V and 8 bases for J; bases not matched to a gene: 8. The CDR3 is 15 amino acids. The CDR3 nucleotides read TGCGCCAGCAGCGACCGACAGGGGAGGGATTCACCCCTCCACTTT. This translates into CASSDRQGRDSPLHF.

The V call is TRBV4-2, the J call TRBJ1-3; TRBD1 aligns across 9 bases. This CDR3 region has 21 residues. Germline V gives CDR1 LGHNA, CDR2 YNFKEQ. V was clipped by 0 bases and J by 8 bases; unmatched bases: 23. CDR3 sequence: CASSQEKALGGQGQVVDTIYF. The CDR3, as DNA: TGTGCCAGCAGCCAAGAGAAGGCGCTAGGGGGACAGGGCCAGGTGGTAGACACCATATATTTT.

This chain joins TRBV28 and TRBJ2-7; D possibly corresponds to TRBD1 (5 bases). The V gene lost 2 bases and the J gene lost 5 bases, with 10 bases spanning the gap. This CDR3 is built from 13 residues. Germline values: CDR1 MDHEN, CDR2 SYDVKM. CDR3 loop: CASSLARQNEQYF. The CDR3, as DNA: TGTGCCAGCAGTTTAGCCCGACAGAACGAGCAGTACTTC. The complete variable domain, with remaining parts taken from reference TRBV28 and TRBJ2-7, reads DVKVTQSSRYLVKRTGEKVFLECVQDMDHENMFWYRQDPGLGLRLIYFSYDVKMKEKGDIPEGYSVSREKKERFSLILESASTNQTSMYLCASSLARQNEQYFGPGTRLTVT.

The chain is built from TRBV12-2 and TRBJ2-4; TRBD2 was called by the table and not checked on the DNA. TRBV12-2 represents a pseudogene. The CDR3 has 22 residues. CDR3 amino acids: CASRLAGWLAGGSFKGKNIQYF. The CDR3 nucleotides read TGTGCAAGTCGCTTAGCCGGGTGGTTAGCGGGAGGTAGTTTTAAAGGCAAAAACATTCAGTACTTC.

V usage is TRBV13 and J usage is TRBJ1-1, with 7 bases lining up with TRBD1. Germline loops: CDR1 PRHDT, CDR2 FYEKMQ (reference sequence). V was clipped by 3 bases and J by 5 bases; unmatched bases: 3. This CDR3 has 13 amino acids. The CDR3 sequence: CASSFGTETEAFF. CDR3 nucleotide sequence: TGTGCCAGCAGCTTTGGGACAGAGACTGAAGCTTTCTTT.

The CDR3 DNA reads TGTGCCAGCAGCCCGACAGGGGGCGTTACTACAGATACGCAGTATTTT. Protein sequence: CASSPTGGVTTDTQYF. The rearrangement joins TRBV5-4 to TRBJ2-3, with TRBD1 identical over 10 bases. Trimming removed 4 bases from V and 3 bases from J; junction bases left unmatched: 8. CDR3 length equals 16 residues. CDR1 and CDR2 from the germline V gene are SGHNT and YYREEE (reference sequence).

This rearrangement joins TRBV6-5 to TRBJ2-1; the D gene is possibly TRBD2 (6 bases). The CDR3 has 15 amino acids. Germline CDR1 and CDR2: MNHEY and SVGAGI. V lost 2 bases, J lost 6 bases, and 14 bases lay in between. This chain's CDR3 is CASSYQGGFGNEQFF. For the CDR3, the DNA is TGTGCCAGCAGTTACCAAGGAGGGTTCGGCAATGAGCAGTTCTTC.

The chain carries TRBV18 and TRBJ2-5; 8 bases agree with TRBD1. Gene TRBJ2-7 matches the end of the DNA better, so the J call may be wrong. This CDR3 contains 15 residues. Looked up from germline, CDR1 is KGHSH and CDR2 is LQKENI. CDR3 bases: TGTGCCAGCTCACCACCCGACAGGGGAGCGTACGAGCAGTACTTC. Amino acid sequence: CASSPPDRGAYEQYF.

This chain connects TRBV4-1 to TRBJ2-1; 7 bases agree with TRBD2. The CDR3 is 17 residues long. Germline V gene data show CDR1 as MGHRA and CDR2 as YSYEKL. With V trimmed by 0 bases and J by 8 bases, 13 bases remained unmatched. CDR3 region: CASSQEAGLGRSDEQFF. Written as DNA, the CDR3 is TGCGCCAGCAGCCAAGAGGCAGGACTAGGACGCTCCGATGAGCAGTTCTTC.

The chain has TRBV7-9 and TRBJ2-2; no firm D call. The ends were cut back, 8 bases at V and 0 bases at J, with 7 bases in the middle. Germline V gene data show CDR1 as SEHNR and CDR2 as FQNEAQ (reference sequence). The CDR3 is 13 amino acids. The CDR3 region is CASGRSNTGELFF. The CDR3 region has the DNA TGTGCCAGCGGCAGGTCGAACACCGGGGAGCTGTTTTTT.

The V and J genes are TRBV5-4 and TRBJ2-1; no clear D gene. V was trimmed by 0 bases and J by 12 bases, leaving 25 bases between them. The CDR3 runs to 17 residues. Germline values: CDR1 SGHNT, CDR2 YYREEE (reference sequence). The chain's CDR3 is CASSLEPGRVYPSVQFF. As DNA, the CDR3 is TGTGCCAGCAGCTTGGAGCCGGGTAGGGTTTACCCAAGTGTGCAGTTCTTC.

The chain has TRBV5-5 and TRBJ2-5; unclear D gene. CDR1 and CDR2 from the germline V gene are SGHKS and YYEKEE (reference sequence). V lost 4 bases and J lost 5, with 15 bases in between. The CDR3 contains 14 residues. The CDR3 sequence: CASSADGLGETQYF. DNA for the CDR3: TGTGCCAGCAGCGCGGACGGCCTTGGGGAGACCCAGTACTTC.